A selection of T cell receptor beta chains follows, all from one sample in a study of cytomegalovirus exposure and HLA in healthy donors. Some clones are missing from TCRdb's copy, which holds only in-frame ones; the method was immunoSEQ multiplex PCR. This repertoire shows around 140,000 clones, about 80% found once; its top ten account for 2% to 3%. Sequencing was done on a sample of PBMCs. Every receptor here comes from a woman between 18 and 29 years old in good health and CMV-seropositive. Both conserved end residues are part of each CDR3. A D gene is named only where the DNA matches it firmly. Part of the rows lack a size; the others show once, few, many or a class for expanded clones.

J gene: TRBJ2-7; D gene: TRBD1; V gene: TRBV6-1; clone size: .; CDR3 length: 15; CDR3 DNA: TGTGCCGTCACCGAAGTCGGGACAGGGCACTACGAGCAGTACTTC; CDR3 protein: CAVTEVGTGHYEQYF
J gene: TRBJ1-2; D gene: TRBD1; V gene: TRBV11-2; clone size: .; CDR3 length: 14; CDR3 DNA: TGTGCCAGCAGCTCGGGACAGGGGATCTATGGCTACACCTTC; CDR3 protein: CASSSGQGIYGYTF
J gene: TRBJ2-5; D gene: .; V gene: TRBV5-6; clone size: .; CDR3 length: 12; CDR3 DNA: TGTGCCAGCAGCCCTCCACAGGGTCCCCAGTACTTC; CDR3 protein: CASSPPQGPQYF
J gene: TRBJ2-5; D gene: TRBD1; V gene: TRBV5-6; clone size: .; CDR3 length: 14; CDR3 DNA: TGTGCCAGCAGCCGGGACAGACGACAAGAGACCCAGTACTTC; CDR3 protein: CASSRDRRQETQYF
J gene: TRBJ2-4; D gene: .; V gene: TRBV7-2; clone size: .; CDR3 length: 18; CDR3 DNA: TGTGCCAGCAGCTCCGGTTTGTGGGAGGCATTAGCCAAAAACATTCAGTACTTC; CDR3 protein: CASSSGLWEALAKNIQYF
J gene: TRBJ2-7; D gene: TRBD1; V gene: TRBV7-9; clone size: .; CDR3 length: 16; CDR3 DNA: TGTTCCAGCAGCTTAGGCAGACAGGGTGGGCTCTACGAGCAGTACTTC; CDR3 protein: CSSSLGRQGGLYEQYF
J gene: TRBJ2-1; D gene: .; V gene: TRBV5-5; clone size: .; CDR3 length: 16; CDR3 DNA: TGTGCCAGCAGCTCCTGGAGGGGAACCTCCAGCGATGAGCAGTTCTTC; CDR3 protein: CASSSWRGTSSDEQFF
J gene: TRBJ1-1; D gene: .; V gene: TRBV5-4; clone size: .; CDR3 length: 12; CDR3 DNA: TGTGCCAGCAGCTTGCCTCGGGTCGAAGCTTTCTTT; CDR3 protein: CASSLPRVEAFF
J gene: TRBJ2-7; D gene: TRBD2; V gene: TRBV10-2; clone size: once; CDR3 length: 18; CDR3 DNA: TGCGCCAGCAGTGAGGTCTTGGGACTAGCGGGTTCCTCCTACGAGCAGTACTTC; CDR3 protein: CASSEVLGLAGSSYEQYF
J gene: TRBJ2-2; D gene: .; V gene: TRBV5-4; clone size: .; CDR3 length: 14; CDR3 DNA: TGTGCCAGCAGCTTGGCTCAGGGGACCGGGGAGCTGTTTTTT; CDR3 protein: CASSLAQGTGELFF
J gene: TRBJ2-5; D gene: TRBD1; V gene: TRBV2; clone size: few; CDR3 length: 15; CDR3 DNA: TGTGCCAGCATGGGACAGGGATTCTCCGGGGAGACCCAGTACTTC; CDR3 protein: CASMGQGFSGETQYF
J gene: TRBJ2-1; D gene: TRBD2; V gene: TRBV11-2; clone size: .; CDR3 length: 15; CDR3 DNA: TGTGCCAGCAGCCCACTAGCGGGGAGCTACAATGAGCAGTTCTTC; CDR3 protein: CASSPLAGSYNEQFF
J gene: TRBJ2-1; D gene: .; V gene: TRBV11-2; clone size: .; CDR3 length: 18; CDR3 DNA: TGTGCCAGCAGCTCTGAAGCCGTTTTTACTAGCTCCTACAATGAGCAGTTCTTC; CDR3 protein: CASSSEAVFTSSYNEQFF
J gene: TRBJ1-1; D gene: TRBD1; V gene: TRBV6-6; clone size: few; CDR3 length: 15; CDR3 DNA: TGTGCCAGCAGTTACTCGGGACAGATTAACACTGAAGCTTTCTTT; CDR3 protein: CASSYSGQINTEAFF
J gene: TRBJ2-3; D gene: TRBD2; V gene: TRBV27; clone size: .; CDR3 length: 16; CDR3 DNA: TGTGCCAGCAGTCCAAATCTAGCGGGTAGCACAGATACGCAGTATTTT; CDR3 protein: CASSPNLAGSTDTQYF
J gene: TRBJ1-6; D gene: .; V gene: TRBV10-3; clone size: .; CDR3 length: 18; CDR3 DNA: TGTGCCATCAGTGAGTCACAGGGTCTTGGATCCTATAATTCACCCCTCCACTTT; CDR3 protein: CAISESQGLGSYNSPLHF
J gene: TRBJ2-7; D gene: .; V gene: TRBV30; clone size: .; CDR3 length: 14; CDR3 DNA: TGTGCCTGGAGTGGCGACAGATATTCCTACGAGCAGTACTTC; CDR3 protein: CAWSGDRYSYEQYF
J gene: TRBJ2-3; D gene: .; V gene: TRBV19; clone size: .; CDR3 length: 13; CDR3 DNA: TGTGCCAGTACCTTACGTCAGGGAGATACGCAGTATTTT; CDR3 protein: CASTLRQGDTQYF
J gene: TRBJ1-2; D gene: .; V gene: TRBV15; clone size: .; CDR3 length: 14; CDR3 DNA: TGTGCCACCAGGAAGGCGGGAGGGTCACATGGCTACACCTTC; CDR3 protein: CATRKAGGSHGYTF
J gene: TRBJ1-2; D gene: TRBD1; V gene: TRBV6-1; clone size: few; CDR3 length: 13; CDR3 DNA: TGTGCCAGCACTGTCGACAGGGGTAATGGCTACACCTTC; CDR3 protein: CASTVDRGNGYTF
J gene: TRBJ1-2; D gene: TRBD1; V gene: TRBV18; clone size: .; CDR3 length: 15; CDR3 DNA: TGTGCCAGCTCACCGTTGGACAGGGCAGACTATGGCTACACCTTC; CDR3 protein: CASSPLDRADYGYTF
J gene: TRBJ1-2; D gene: TRBD1; V gene: TRBV28; clone size: .; CDR3 length: 14; CDR3 DNA: TGTGCCAGCAGTTCTAGAGACAGGGTCTATGGCTACACCTTC; CDR3 protein: CASSSRDRVYGYTF
J gene: TRBJ2-1; D gene: .; V gene: TRBV7-9; clone size: .; CDR3 length: 11; CDR3 DNA: TGTGCCAGCAGCGGCGTGGACTCTCAGTTCTTC; CDR3 protein: CASSGVDSQFF
J gene: TRBJ1-3; D gene: .; V gene: TRBV7-9; clone size: .; CDR3 length: 15; CDR3 DNA: TGTGCCAGCAGCTTAGAGCAGGGGTATGGAAACACCATATATTTT; CDR3 protein: CASSLEQGYGNTIYF
J gene: TRBJ2-3; D gene: .; V gene: TRBV6-6; clone size: .; CDR3 length: 12; CDR3 DNA: TGTGCCAGCAGTGACGACAGGATAACGCAGTATTTT; CDR3 protein: CASSDDRITQYF
J gene: TRBJ2-1; D gene: .; V gene: TRBV5-8; clone size: .; CDR3 length: 16; CDR3 DNA: TGTGCCAGCAGCTTGCGGCTTAGCGGCTCCTACAATGAGCAGTTCTTC; CDR3 protein: CASSLRLSGSYNEQFF
J gene: TRBJ2-1; D gene: .; V gene: TRBV18; clone size: .; CDR3 length: 14; CDR3 DNA: TGTGCCAGCTCCCCAACCTCTACTAGCTCTGAGCAGTTCTTC; CDR3 protein: CASSPTSTSSEQFF